The subject of this entry is one T cell receptor (beta chain). The target antigen is unknown. The data derive from a study of ipilimumab plus nivolumab after autologous stem cell transplantation. Study information: Patients received a median of 5 ipilimumab and 8 nivolumab doses.

The germline V gene encodes CDR1 LNHDA and CDR2 SQIVND (reference sequence). Losses at the gene ends were 4 bases for V and 7 bases for J; bases not matched to a gene: 11. CDR3 size: 16 residues. Produced via immunoSEQ multiplex PCR; TCRdb's table is partial and in-frame only. The data show some 1,000 clones, around 73% seen once. Regarding the study as a whole: The authors say TCR, Treg and microbiome findings warrant further study.

The rearrangement uses TRBV19 and TRBJ2-1, with 9 nucleotides matching TRBD2. The input for sequencing was PBMCs, taken in a trial of ipilimumab plus nivolumab as post-transplant consolidation. The TCR originated in a male donor with primary mediastinal lymphoma. The CDR3 DNA reads TGTGCCAGTAGTAAGATCCCTAGCGGGACGGGAAATGAGCAGTTCTTC. Amino acids: CASSKIPSGTGNEQFF.